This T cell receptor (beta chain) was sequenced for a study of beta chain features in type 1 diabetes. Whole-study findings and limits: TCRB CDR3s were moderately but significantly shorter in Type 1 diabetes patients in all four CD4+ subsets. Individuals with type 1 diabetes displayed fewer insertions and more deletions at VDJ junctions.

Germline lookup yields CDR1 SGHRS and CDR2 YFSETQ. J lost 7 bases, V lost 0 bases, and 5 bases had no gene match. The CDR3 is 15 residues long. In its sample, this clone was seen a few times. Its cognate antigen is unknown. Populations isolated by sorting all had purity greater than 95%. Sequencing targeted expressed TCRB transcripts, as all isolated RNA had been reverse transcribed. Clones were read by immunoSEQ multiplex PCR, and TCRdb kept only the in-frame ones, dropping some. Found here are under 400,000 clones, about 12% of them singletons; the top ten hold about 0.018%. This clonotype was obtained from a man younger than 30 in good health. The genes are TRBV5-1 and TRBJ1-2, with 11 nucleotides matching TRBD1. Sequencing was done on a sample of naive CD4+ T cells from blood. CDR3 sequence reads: CASSLGRDRGSGYTF. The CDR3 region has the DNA TGCGCCAGCAGCTTGGGGCGGGACAGGGGGTCTGGCTACACCTTC. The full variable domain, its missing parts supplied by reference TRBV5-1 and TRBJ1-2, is KAGVTQTPRYLIKTRGQQVTLSCSPISGHRSVSWYQQTPGQGLQFLFEYFSETQRNKGNFPGRFSGRQFSNSRSEMNVSTLELGDSALYLCASSLGRDRGSGYTFGSGTRLTVV.